This T cell receptor (beta chain) emerged from a study of T-cell reconstitution after alpha-beta-depleted transplantation in children. This clonotype has a count of ten or more. For TCRbeta, the library was prepared with unique molecular identifiers. One entry per CDR3 protein results from TCRdb running MiXCR on the PCR reads. The table has 150,000 to 200,000 distinct CDR3 sequences, more than 6.5% seen once; the top ten hold over 2.5%. Germline V lookup: CDR1 GTSNPN, CDR2 SVGIG (reference sequence). V shed 4 bases and J shed 3 bases, with 10 bases lying between them. The CDR3 contains 12 residues. This sequence joins TRBV30 and TRBJ2-7, with unresolved D. Sequencing was performed on PBMCs from the stem cell graft donor, taken from the stem cell graft. This TCR was recovered from a human donor who donated a stem cell graft to a child with Wiskott-Aldrich syndrome. CDR3 protein: CAWNTDHYEQYF. The DNA for the CDR3 is TGTGCCTGGAATACGGATCACTACGAGCAGTACTTC.